This T cell receptor beta chain was captured by sequencing in a study of post-analysis software for immune sequencing data. Turning to the study itself: There were relapsing-remitting, secondary progressive and progressive-relapsing multiple sclerosis among the disease courses included.

The CDR3 consists of 13 residues. V gave up 0 bases and J gave up 10 bases, with 10 bases separating them. Germline CDR1 and CDR2: LGHNA and YSLEER. Only a few counts were recorded for this clonotype. What it recognizes is unknown. cDNA libraries for TCR beta contained unique molecular identifiers. T cells numbering about 0.85 to 11 million yielded cDNA molecules that totaled roughly 500,000. TCRdb processed the PCR reads anew with MiXCR; each CDR3 protein has one entry. The sample gives 700,000 to 800,000 distinct CDR3 sequences, 25% to 30% of which show up once; 0.5% to 0.6% is in the top ten. Findings of the study overall: F measure grouped same-batch samples tightly together. There were roughly 5 TRBV segments more frequent in patients than controls, and TRBV5-6, TRBV5-1 and TRBV20-1 were among them. Multiple sclerosis patients had significantly lower normalized Chao1 diversity than controls.

The sequence derives from a girl aged 10 to 17 with multiple sclerosis. The chain links TRBV4-3 to TRBJ2-1, with TRBD1 as a possible D gene (6 bases). The sequenced sample was blood. CDR3 amino acids: CASSQEGDMEQFF. In DNA form, the CDR3 reads TGCGCCAGCAGCCAAGAGGGGGACATGGAGCAGTTCTTC.